This TCR beta chain was obtained from a study of cytomegalovirus exposure and HLA in healthy donors (dated by TCRdb to the late 2010s). Notes on the research overall: An earlier analysis of more than 550 of the donors reported 250 to 300 Gb of sequence data and 95 million to 140 million unique TCR beta sequences obtained from about 180 million T cells. An early release covering about 600 HLA-typed donors comprised around 300 gigabases of sequencing data and around 80 million unique TCR sequences. Of the 300 to 450 genotyped donors, approximately 81% were placed in the genetic ancestry cluster associated with self-reported Caucasian donors. The aim of the study was to test whether cataloging public T cell receptors could identify signatures of past pathogen exposure. The study profiled the T cell repertoires of 666 subjects by immunosequencing and related them to cytomegalovirus serostatus. Along with the approximately 620-subject first cohort, a separate validation cohort of 120 different subjects was used. The study combined high-throughput TCR immunosequencing, statistical association of individual TCRs with disease status, and machine learning to predict cytomegalovirus infection status. To study patterns of TCR occurrence, a later analysis re-analyzed previously published TCR beta repertoires from under 750 donors and added high-resolution HLA genotyping. Rather than using new phenotypic data, the later analysis identified candidate immune exposures from TCR beta sequences and from how often those sequences occurred across donors. In an earlier analysis of about 590 of the donors, high-throughput TCR beta sequencing was used to judge whether each TCR beta V gene segment behaved as functional or pseudogenic. Donor age, sex, ethnicity and CMV serostatus were collected together with the repertoire data. In a later genetic analysis, genome-wide SNP genotypes for about 65% of the roughly 700 donors were used, and that subset was treated as a discovery cohort. All discovery cohort repertoires had been generated on a single sequencing platform. HLA typing covered class I and class II loci at four-digit resolution. The number of donors typed differed by locus, with about 629-630 for A, B, C, DRB1 and DQB1, more than 500 for DQA1, some 570 for DPA1, and approximately 470 for DPB1. Several DR-DQ haplotypes were handled as single units for association and clustering, since linkage in the cohort was strong. Among about 400 genotyped donors of the cohort, an average of about 220,000 unique TCR beta nucleotide sequences was sequenced per donor, of which roughly 17% were non-productive. What the work shows at the level of the full study, not this receptor alone: V-gene and J-gene trimming of TCR beta chains was associated with a missense DCLRE1C variant in a later genetic analysis, and the association was replicated in an independent cohort. In this cohort, only TCR beta chains were sequenced, and detectable features were limited by the absence of alpha or paired-chain data. Because the 87-base-pair reads could not distinguish some IMGT-functional V segments, including TRBV6-2 and TRBV6-3, those segments were excluded. A cluster of highly shared sequence variants was judged likely to be a technical artifact of the sequencing pipeline. A further reported finding was that TCR beta sequences accurately predicted the HLA-A and HLA-B alleles for most subjects in the first cohort. The presence/absence analyses assumed that sequencing depth was roughly uniform across donors, and that assumption may not be true. A later analysis associated roughly 17,000 TCR beta sequences with specific HLA alleles at a false discovery rate of 0.05. The authors suggested that the approach could potentially be generalized to other disease states and immunological phenotypes. In vitro tests confirmed that a few of the cytomegalovirus-associated TCR beta chains recognize cytomegalovirus antigens. In an earlier analysis of approximately 590 of the donors, most TCR beta V segments appeared in productive rearrangements about 90% or about 30% of the time, broadly matching IMGT annotations. Most TCR sequences were seen in very few donors, while some public TCRs were found in many individuals. A later analysis found that most CMV-associated TCR beta chains appeared HLA-restricted, with HLA associations seemingly driven largely by CMV exposure. A later analysis found that HLA-associated TCR beta chains were more clonally expanded and had lower generation probabilities than equally common non-associated chains. According to a later analysis, TCR association rates differed among HLA loci, with DRB1 alleles showing the most associated TCRs and HLA-C alleles showing the fewest. HLA typing was unavailable for some donors at each locus, so association tests used only the typed subset. CMV serostatus was the only immune exposure information available for the cohort. In a later genetic analysis, fewer N-insertions in productive TCRs were reported among donors in an Asian-associated ancestry cluster than the approximately 670-donor mean. A total of fewer than 200 TCR beta chains were listed by the study as associated with cytomegalovirus. Correlated functional status among segregating V segments might reflect linkage disequilibrium, but an unknown experimental factor could not be ruled out. In a later analysis, several top co-occurrence clusters were reported to appear linked to parvovirus B19, influenza, CMV and Epstein-Barr virus. Because counts were too low, about 18 rarely observed V segments, including chromosome 9 orphons, were excluded from the earlier analysis of some 540 of the donors. The classifier was reported to diagnose cytomegalovirus status with high specificity and sensitivity in both the original and validation cohorts. Assigning TCR associations to individual alleles was difficult when HLA alleles, especially DR and DQ, strongly co-occurred.

In this sample, this clone turned up many times. The antigen this receptor binds is unknown. It has no much larger one-base neighbor in the sample; base qualities were not kept. At the DNA level, this CDR3 is encoded by other sequences in the same sample as well. Receptor libraries were prepared by the immunoSEQ multiplex PCR assay. For the multiplex PCR, a mixture combining 60 forward primers for TCR Vbeta segments and 13 reverse primers for TCR Jbeta segments was used. Amplification of the CDR3 region of rearranged TCR beta genes was performed with a multiplex PCR assay on genomic DNA. Amplified TCR beta libraries were sequenced as 87-base-pair reads on the Illumina HiSeq System. Per the source publication's procedure: A later analysis tallied 80 million to 95 million unique TCR beta chains across the 666 repertoires, and some 10 million of those chains were shared by two or more donors. To remove PCR and sequencing errors, raw reads were error-corrected and collapsed into unique sequences using a nearest-neighbor algorithm that merged closely related sequences. To assign V, D and J gene segments, CDR3 sequences were aligned to IMGT reference sequences. For a sequence to be retained, a match of at least six nucleotides to both a V gene segment and a J gene segment was required. A rearrangement counted as productive if the CDR3 had no stop codons and remained in frame with V and J, and every other rearrangement counted as non-productive. Following IMGT convention, CDR3 was defined as the stretch from the second conserved V-encoded cysteine up to the conserved J-encoded phenylalanine. Sequences without an unambiguous match to a single V gene segment were excluded from the earlier analysis of 587 of the donors. In an earlier analysis of roughly 500 of the donors, V segments were called functional above 56.7% productive rearrangements and were called segregating when the between-donor standard deviation exceeded 5%. A statistical classification framework was built for diagnosing cytomegalovirus status from the catalog of TCR beta chain sequences. V and J gene assignment, in a later analysis, came from comparing TCR nucleotide sequences with IMGT/GENE-DB human TR gene sequences. Using the TCRdist pipeline, a later analysis assigned CDR3 sequences along with most-parsimonious VDJ recombination scenarios. In a later analysis, each TCR beta chain was defined by its CDR3 amino acid sequence together with its V-gene family, and reads lacking a unique V-gene family were excluded. To address suspected cross-contamination and a sequencing artifact, a later analysis removed roughly 580 highly shared, low-generation-probability nucleotide sequences. A later analysis calculated a clonal expansion index for each public chain from normalized within-repertoire ranks of inferred template counts. Generation probabilities in a later analysis came from a VDJ recombination model fitted to out-of-frame rearrangements, and those results were checked against IGoR. A later analysis scored TCR-TCR, TCR-HLA and TCR-CMV co-occurrence with hypergeometric tests, applying a repertoire-size bias correction to TCR pairs. In a later analysis, false discovery rates were estimated by permuting HLA or CMV assignments 20 times. A later analysis grouped co-occurring TCRs with DBSCAN, adding TCRdist sequence similarity when clustering within HLA-allele-positive subsets. Repertoires with fewer than 30,000 or more than 120,000 public chains, plus five repertoires with anomalous nucleotide sharing, were excluded from co-occurrence clustering. The table was pulled from immuneACCESS by TCRdb, which kept in-frame rearrangements only. Such tables lose some clones; where checked, under half of the loss comes from unresolved V genes, and the rest has no known cause. V, J and clone size derive from that table, while D and trimming were established from the DNA sequence. This sample has approximately 93,000 clones in its table, and less than 80% of those were observed once. The leading ten clones occupy roughly 3% of the sample.

In total, 500 to 700 healthy bone marrow donors made up the cohort. At the time of sampling, all cohort members were nominally healthy, though unrecorded immune exposures were likely present. The donor was CMV seronegative and belonged to the group of 350 to 400 seronegative cohort members. Each donor provided a peripheral blood sample, and peripheral blood mononuclear cells were used for TCR beta sequencing. Genomic DNA was extracted from the blood cell samples with the Qiagen DNeasy Blood Extraction Kit. Here V drops 5 bases and J drops 2 bases, and the junction holds 3 bases not matched to any gene. Via the germline V gene, CDR1 is SGHTA and CDR2 FQGNSA. From the cysteine up to the phenylalanine, the CDR3 has a length of 14 residues. The sequence is cut down to CDR3 DNA, 42 bases in frame from base 1.

This clonotype was obtained from a woman aged 40-49 years in good health and CMV-seronegative. Sequencing was performed on PBMCs. The rearranged chain carries TRBV7-2 and TRBJ1-5, with 7 bases aligning to TRBD1. The DNA is as follows: TGTGCCAGCAGCCCCACAGGGGGCAATCAGCCCCAGCATTTT. Translated, this gives CASSPTGGNQPQHF.